The 30 T cell receptor beta chains below all came from one sample that was sequenced in a study of T cell changes during pregnancy in multiple sclerosis. Some clones are missing from TCRdb's copy, which holds only in-frame ones; the method was immunoSEQ multiplex PCR. The data show about 45,000 clones, with around 90% seen just once and about 2% held by the top ten. The starting material was peripheral blood, obtained in the first trimester of pregnancy. These receptors all stem from a female donor with multiple sclerosis, enrolled in a pregnancy study.

The CDR3 loop is CASVRLGGPYNEQFF. In nucleotides, the CDR3 is TGTGCCAGCGTCCGCCTGGGGGGTCCTTACAATGAGCAGTTCTTC. The chain joins TRBV2 to TRBJ2-1; D may be TRBD2 (6 bases). There are 15 residues in the CDR3. The V gene lost 8 bases and the J gene lost 4 bases, with 18 bases spanning the gap. Per the germline V gene, CDR1 is SNHLY and CDR2 is FYNNEI.

The rearrangement uses TRBV27 and TRBJ2-7, with a tentative D call TRBD1 (5 bases). V was trimmed by 5 bases and J by 6 bases, leaving 17 bases between them. The length of the CDR3 is 14 residues. CDR1 and CDR2 (germline): MNHEY, SMNVEV (reference sequence). The CDR3: CASSLLRVQCEQYF. The CDR3 coding sequence is TGTGCCAGCAGTCTTCTCAGGGTTCAATGCGAGCAGTACTTC.

The chain employs TRBV15 and TRBJ2-2, with TRBD1 matching over 11 bases. The V segment lost 4 bases and the J segment 3 bases; nucleotides outside the gene matches: 1. The CDR3 consists of 15 residues. CDR1 and CDR2 (germline): LNHNV, YYDKDF (reference sequence). The CDR3 bases are TGTGCCACCAGCATGGGACAGGGGGACACCGGGGAGCTGTTTTTT. It translates to CATSMGQGDTGELFF.

CDR3 sequence (DNA): TGTGCCAGCAGTTACTCGGCTAGCGGGGAAGAGACCCAGTACTTC. Its translation: CASSYSASGEETQYF. The rearrangement links TRBV6-6 to TRBJ2-5, with TRBD2 matching over 9 bases. J lost 3 bases, V lost 0 bases, and 2 bases had no gene match. Germline V gene sequence: CDR1 MNHNY, CDR2 SVGAGI (reference sequence). The CDR3 runs to 15 residues.

The chain links TRBV15 to TRBJ1-2; 7 bases match TRBD1. This CDR3 spans 14 amino acids. V trimming: 3 bases; J trimming: 3 bases; junction bases outside the gene matches: 4. The germline gives CDR1 LNHNV, CDR2 YYDKDF (reference sequence). Here the CDR3 reads CATSRGDRDYGYTF. DNA of the CDR3: TGTGCCACCAGCAGGGGAGACAGGGACTATGGCTACACCTTC.

The chain joins TRBV9 to TRBJ2-2; D is unresolved. Germline CDR1 reads SGDLS; CDR2 reads YYNGEE. V gave up 4 bases and J gave up 7 bases, with 20 bases separating them. CDR3 length equals 16 residues. The CDR3 loop reads CASSSHSRGWVGELFF. Here the CDR3 DNA reads TGTGCCAGCAGCTCCCACTCCAGAGGCTGGGTCGGGGAGCTGTTTTTT.

This rearrangement joins TRBV2 to TRBJ1-2; D possibly corresponds to TRBD1 (5 bases). The V gene's germline CDR1 is SNHLY and CDR2 FYNNEI. The CDR3 totals 11 residues. V lost 8 bases to trimming and J lost 7 bases, with 11 bases between them. This CDR3 reads CASALGGGYTF. CDR3 coding DNA: TGTGCCAGCGCCCTGGGGGGTGGCTACACCTTC.

The chain has TRBV19 and TRBJ2-3, with TRBD2 identical over 10 bases. V dropped 5 bases and J dropped 5; count of bases not matched to a gene: 10. Germline loops: CDR1 LNHDA, CDR2 SQIVND (reference sequence). CDR3 size: 16 residues. CDR3 region: CASSSQAGGRGDTQYF. CDR3 in DNA: TGTGCCAGTAGTTCACAAGCGGGGGGGCGAGGAGATACGCAGTATTTT.

The chain carries TRBV5-6 and TRBJ1-1, with 7 bases lining up with TRBD1. The germline CDR1 and CDR2 sequences are SGHDT and YYEEEE. CDR3 length equals 12 residues. J was trimmed by 7 bases and V by 1 base; bases with no gene match: 1. The CDR3 sequence is CASSLWDSEAFF. CDR3 nucleotide sequence: TGTGCCAGCAGCTTGTGGGACAGTGAAGCTTTCTTT.

The CDR3 loop is CASSPDRPYEQYF. The CDR3 bases are TGTGCCAGCTCACCGGACAGACCCTACGAGCAGTACTTC. The chain links TRBV18 to TRBJ2-7, with D perhaps TRBD1 (6 bases). V shed 3 bases and J shed 2 bases, with 8 bases lying between them. The germline V gene has CDR1 KGHSH and CDR2 LQKENI. CDR3 length: 13 residues.

J is TRBJ2-7 and V is TRBV21-1; the table gives TRBD1 as D, unverified against the DNA. TRBV21-1 is termed a pseudogene. This CDR3 has 14 residues. The CDR3 DNA sequence: TGTGCCAGCAGCAAGTGGGACAATGTTTACGAGCAGTACTTC. This sequence encodes CASSKWDNVYEQYF.

The chain has TRBV2 and TRBJ1-2, with 9 bases that match TRBD1. CDR3 length: 14 amino acids. The junction had 7 bases not matched to a gene; V was cut back by 5 bases and J by 6 bases. Germline V gene data show CDR1 as SNHLY and CDR2 as FYNNEI. As DNA, the CDR3 is TGTGCCAGCAGTTCCCTACAGGGGGCGCATGGCTACACCTTC. Its protein is CASSSLQGAHGYTF.

J is TRBJ2-1 and V is TRBV9; D is ambiguous. There are 15 residues in the CDR3. Trimming left V 1 base short and J 5 bases short, with 13 bases between. CDR1 SGDLS and CDR2 YYNGEE come from the germline V gene. The CDR3 here is CASSVHPSADNEQFF. The CDR3 nucleotides are TGTGCCAGCAGCGTACACCCCTCGGCGGACAATGAGCAGTTCTTC.

CDR3 residues: CASSADPTSGGTDTQYF. Written as DNA, the CDR3 is TGTGCCAGCAGTGCCGACCCGACTAGCGGGGGCACAGATACGCAGTATTTT. The genes are TRBV2 and TRBJ2-3; 11 nucleotides align to TRBD2. Per germline, CDR1 SNHLY and CDR2 FYNNEI. The CDR3 extends over 17 amino acids. V trimming: 4 bases; J trimming: 1 base; junction bases outside the gene matches: 7. The full variable domain, completed using reference TRBV2 and TRBJ2-3, is EPEVTQTPSHQVTQMGQEVILRCVPISNHLYFYWYRQILGQKVEFLVSFYNNEISEKSEIFDDQFSVERPDGSNFTLKIRSTKLEDSAMYFCASSADPTSGGTDTQYFGPGTRLTVL.

The chain combines TRBV5-4 with TRBJ2-5; 8 bases are a match to TRBD1. There are 15 residues in the CDR3. The V and J ends lost 3 bases and 9 bases, in that order; junction bases with no gene match: 13. Germline V gene sequence: CDR1 SGHNT, CDR2 YYREEE (reference sequence). The CDR3 reads CASSSTGAARSAQYF. The CDR3 coding sequence is TGTGCCAGCAGCTCGACAGGGGCCGCGAGATCGGCCCAGTACTTC.

V usage is TRBV18 and J usage is TRBJ2-3, with D possibly matching TRBD2 (6 bases). With 1 base removed from V and 1 base from J, the gap between germline ends came to 6 bases. Germline V gene sequence: CDR1 KGHSH, CDR2 LQKENI. The CDR3 has 14 residues. In nucleotides, the CDR3 is TGTGCCAGCTCACCACGGGGGGGCACAGATACGCAGTATTTT. This codes for CASSPRGGTDTQYF.

The table lists this clone with a few counts. Written as DNA, the CDR3 is TGTGCCAGCAGACTAGCTTCCAATGAGCAGTTCTTC. This codes for CASRLASNEQFF. The V call is TRBV27, the J call TRBJ2-1, with D perhaps matching TRBD2 (6 bases). CDR1 and CDR2 (germline): MNHEY, SMNVEV (reference sequence). Trimming pared 6 bases from V and 6 bases from J, leaving 9 bases between. The CDR3 is made up of 12 amino acids.

The chain combines TRBV6-5 with TRBJ2-7, with a possible D match to TRBD1 (5 bases). Trimming took 3 bases from V and 3 from J, leaving 18 bases between them. The germline V gene encodes CDR1 MNHEY and CDR2 SVGAGI. CDR3 length: 16 amino acids. The CDR3 region is CASSYSPRVPRYEQYF. For the CDR3, the DNA is TGTGCCAGCAGTTATAGCCCCAGGGTACCCCGCTACGAGCAGTACTTC.

This clone was observed a single time. This chain uses TRBV27 with TRBJ2-5; 15 nucleotides agree with TRBD2. V lost 0 bases and J lost 5; bases outside the gene matches: 1. The CDR3 sequence is 16 residues long. Germline V CDR1 and CDR2: MNHEY, SMNVEV (reference sequence). In DNA, the CDR3 is TGTGCCAGCAGTTTATCAGGGACTAGCGGGGGGGAGACCCAGTACTTC. Its translation: CASSLSGTSGGETQYF.

V and J are TRBV30 and TRBJ1-1, with a possible D match to TRBD1 (6 bases). The V gene's germline CDR1 is GTSNPN and CDR2 SVGIG (reference sequence). Trimming removed 5 bases from V and 0 bases from J, with 10 bases in between. The CDR3 runs 13 residues. The CDR3 DNA follows: TGTGCCTGGGGGGACATATTGAACACTGAAGCTTTCTTT. This gives the protein CAWGDILNTEAFF.

The chain is built from TRBV6-6 and TRBJ2-1; 7 nucleotides line up with TRBD1. CDR3 size: 14 residues. Germline CDR1 MNHNY, CDR2 SVGAGI (reference sequence). J lost 8 bases, V lost 2 bases, and 6 bases had no gene match. The CDR3 spells CASSYAGGQDEQFF. As DNA, the CDR3 is TGTGCCAGCAGTTACGCAGGGGGTCAGGATGAGCAGTTCTTC.

V gene TRBV7-9 combines with J gene TRBJ1-2, with D maybe TRBD1 (6 bases). V shed 0 bases and J shed 7 bases, with 15 bases lying between them. This CDR3 has 15 amino acids. Germline values: CDR1 SEHNR, CDR2 FQNEAQ (reference sequence). In DNA form, the CDR3 reads TGTGCCAGCAGCTTAGCTAAGGGGGACCTTGGTGGCTACACCTTC. The encoded protein is CASSLAKGDLGGYTF.

The rearrangement uses TRBV19 and TRBJ1-1; possible D gene TRBD1, 5 bases. This CDR3 has 16 amino acids. Germline values: CDR1 LNHDA, CDR2 SQIVND (reference sequence). Trimming took off 0 bases at V and 10 bases at J, with 21 bases between the two ends. The DNA for the CDR3 is TGTGCCAGTAGTATAGATGCGGGGACGGGGGACCTTCGAGCTTTCTTT. Its translation: CASSIDAGTGDLRAFF.

The rearrangement uses TRBV10-3 and TRBJ2-1; TRBD2 is a possible D gene (5 bases). V gave up 4 bases and J gave up 6 bases, with 16 bases separating them. There are 15 residues in the CDR3. Germline V gene lookup returns CDR1 ENHRY and CDR2 SYGVKD. CDR3 region: CAISVGLPLINEQFF. The CDR3 nucleotides read TGTGCCATCAGTGTCGGACTCCCTCTCATCAATGAGCAGTTCTTC.

The chain recombines TRBV19 with TRBJ1-5, with TRBD1 as a possible D gene (6 bases). The CDR3 consists of 18 residues. The germline V gene has CDR1 LNHDA and CDR2 SQIVND (reference sequence). Trimming left V 4 bases short and J 1 base short, with 20 bases between. Written as DNA, the CDR3 is TGTGCCAGTAGTAGCAGAAGGACCGGGACAATAAGCAATCAGCCCCAGCATTTT. It is translated as CASSSRRTGTISNQPQHF. Based on the CDR3 plus reference TRBV19 and TRBJ1-5, the full variable domain is DGGITQSPKYLFRKEGQNVTLSCEQNLNHDAMYWYRQDPGQGLRLIYYSQIVNDFQKGDIAEGYSVSREKKESFPLTVTSAQKNPTAFYLCASSSRRTGTISNQPQHFGDGTRLSIL.

The chain has TRBV10-1 and TRBJ2-3, with TRBD2 matching 10 bases. V lost 5 bases to trimming and J lost 7 bases; unmatched junction nucleotides: 15. The CDR3 consists of 17 residues. CDR1 is WNHNN and CDR2 is SYGVQD in the germline V gene (reference sequence). The CDR3 loop is CASSPQSSGGAKNTQYF. The CDR3 region has the DNA TGCGCCAGCAGTCCCCAGTCCAGCGGGGGGGCCAAAAATACGCAGTATTTT.

The chain employs TRBV6-5 and TRBJ2-3; D call uncertain. The germline V gene encodes CDR1 MNHEY and CDR2 SVGAGI. This CDR3 has 13 residues. Trimming stripped 2 bases from V and 4 bases from J, with 7 bases between. CDR3 bases: TGTGCCAGCAGTTACCAGGTCTCAGATACGCAGTATTTT. Protein: CASSYQVSDTQYF.

This rearrangement joins TRBV7-2 to TRBJ2-2, with D maybe TRBD2 (6 bases). Trimming shortened V by 6 bases and J by 8 bases, and 16 bases separated the two germline ends. Germline CDR1 and CDR2: SGHTA and FQGNSA. CDR3 size: 14 residues. The DNA for the CDR3 is TGTGCCAGCAGTCGTAGCGGTCTTACGGGGGAGCTGTTTTTT. Encoded protein: CASSRSGLTGELFF. Variable domain in full (rest from reference TRBV7-2 and TRBJ2-2): GAGVSQSPSNKVTEKGKDVELRCDPISGHTALYWYRQSLGQGLEFLIYFQGNSAPDKSGLPSDRFSAERTGGSVSTLTIQRTQQEDSAVYLCASSRSGLTGELFFGEGSRLTVL.

The CDR3 sequence is CATSAGGKNTGELFF. The CDR3 DNA sequence: TGTGCCACCAGCGCCGGGGGGAAAAACACCGGGGAGCTGTTTTTT. The chain couples TRBV15 to TRBJ2-2, with 7 bases matching TRBD2. The V and J ends lost 5 bases and 2 bases, in that order; junction bases with no gene match: 5. This CDR3 is 15 amino acids long. Germline CDR1 is LNHNV and CDR2 is YYDKDF (reference sequence).

This sequence joins TRBV2 and TRBJ2-3; 9 bases fit TRBD1. Germline CDR1 SNHLY, CDR2 FYNNEI. There are 13 residues in the CDR3. J lost 4 bases, V lost 5 bases, and 1 base had no gene match. CDR3 nucleotides: TGTGCCAGCAGTTGGACAGGGGCAGATACGCAGTATTTT. Its translation is CASSWTGADTQYF. Together with reference TRBV2 and TRBJ2-3, the CDR3 gives the full variable domain: EPEVTQTPSHQVTQMGQEVILRCVPISNHLYFYWYRQILGQKVEFLVSFYNNEISEKSEIFDDQFSVERPDGSNFTLKIRSTKLEDSAMYFCASSWTGADTQYFGPGTRLTVL.